A selection of T cell receptor beta chains follows, all from one sample in a study of blood T cell repertoires in COVID-19. The method was immunoSEQ multiplex PCR; TCRdb's version includes in-frame clones alone and lacks a portion of them. The data show roughly 140,000 clones, about 85% seen once. The sample taken for sequencing was peripheral blood. These receptors were obtained from a woman aged 40 to 49 with active or convalescent COVID-19. Each CDR3 is given with its conserved first and last residue. D genes are given only for firm matches. Not every row has a clone size; where given, it reads once, few, many or a size class.

D gene,J gene,clone size,V gene,CDR3 protein,CDR3 DNA
TRBD1,TRBJ1-2,NA,TRBV18,CASSPQTGNYGYTF,TGTGCCAGCTCACCACAGACAGGGAACTATGGCTACACCTTC
TRBD1,TRBJ2-1,NA,TRBV18,CASSPTGGGEQFF,TGTGCCAGCTCACCGACAGGGGGAGGTGAGCAGTTCTTC
TRBD1,TRBJ1-5,NA,TRBV27,CASSHDRVSQPQHF,TGTGCCAGCAGTCACGACAGGGTCAGTCAGCCCCAGCATTTT
NA,TRBJ2-7,NA,TRBV29-1,CSVEEPEQGSSYEQYF,TGCAGCGTTGAAGAGCCTGAACAGGGCAGCTCCTACGAGCAGTACTTC
NA,TRBJ2-3,NA,TRBV4-1,CASSADSSSTDTQYF,TGCGCCAGCAGCGCGGACAGTTCTAGCACAGATACGCAGTATTTT
NA,TRBJ2-1,NA,TRBV28,CASSSHMSRDNNEQFF,TGTGCCAGCAGTTCTCATATGTCCCGGGACAACAATGAGCAGTTCTTC
NA,TRBJ1-1,NA,TRBV6-4,CASSDGGMNTEAFF,TGTGCCAGCAGTGATGGGGGGATGAACACTGAAGCTTTCTTT
TRBD1,TRBJ1-2,NA,TRBV7-2,CASSLDRANYGYTF,TGTGCCAGCAGCTTGGACAGGGCTAACTATGGCTACACCTTC
TRBD1,TRBJ1-1,NA,TRBV6-5,CASSSPQGAHTEAFF,TGTGCCAGCAGCTCCCCTCAGGGGGCGCACACTGAAGCTTTCTTT
NA,TRBJ1-3,NA,TRBV19,CASSISAAQGNTIYF,TGTGCCAGTAGTATATCTGCCGCGCAAGGAAACACCATATATTTT
TRBD2,TRBJ2-2,NA,TRBV5-4,CASSFSGTFPTGELFF,TGTGCCAGCAGCTTCAGCGGGACCTTTCCTACCGGGGAGCTGTTTTTT
TRBD1,TRBJ1-1,NA,TRBV11-2,CASSSAGTVDVKAFF,TGTGCCAGCAGCTCAGCCGGGACAGTGGATGTTAAAGCTTTCTTT
NA,TRBJ2-7,NA,TRBV28,CASRLGGPGGHSSYEQYF,TGTGCCAGCCGTCTGGGGGGGCCCGGGGGGCACTCCTCCTACGAGCAGTACTTC
TRBD1,TRBJ1-1,NA,TRBV6-5,CASSANRGMNTEAFF,TGTGCCAGCAGCGCGAACAGGGGGATGAACACTGAAGCTTTCTTT
TRBD2,TRBJ2-1,NA,TRBV5-1,CASSFDSGRAGNEQFF,TGCGCCAGCAGCTTTGATAGCGGGAGGGCCGGAAATGAGCAGTTCTTC
TRBD1,TRBJ1-2,NA,TRBV7-9,CASRRQGANYGYTF,TGTGCCTCGCGCCGACAGGGGGCGAACTATGGCTACACCTTC
NA,TRBJ1-1,NA,TRBV7-9,CASSLAAGAEAFF,TGTGCCAGCAGCTTAGCGGCAGGGGCTGAAGCTTTCTTT
TRBD1,TRBJ1-4,once,TRBV30,CALSTGGFANEKLFF,TGTGCCCTAAGCACAGGGGGCTTTGCTAATGAAAAACTGTTTTTT
NA,TRBJ1-5,NA,TRBV2,CASTEEGRQPQHF,TGTGCCAGCACCGAGGAGGGGCGGCAGCCCCAGCATTTT
TRBD1,TRBJ1-3,NA,TRBV6-5,CATSTGSTGNTIYF,TGTGCCACGTCGACAGGGTCTACTGGAAACACCATATATTTT
NA,TRBJ2-7,NA,TRBV5-6,CASSPRDSYEQYF,TGTGCCAGCAGCCCCCGGGACTCCTACGAGCAGTACTTC
TRBD1,TRBJ1-1,NA,TRBV5-1,CASSLDGQGNTEAFF,TGCGCCAGCAGCTTGGATGGACAGGGAAACACTGAAGCTTTCTTT
TRBD1,TRBJ2-3,NA,TRBV28,CASSLGRGRLSQDTQYF,TGTGCCAGCAGTTTAGGAAGGGGGCGTCTATCGCAAGATACGCAGTATTTT
TRBD2,TRBJ2-7,NA,TRBV2,CASSGRTSGRNEQYF,TGTGCCAGCAGCGGGCGGACTAGCGGGAGGAACGAGCAGTACTTC
TRBD1,TRBJ1-1,once,TRBV24-1,CATSESGGSTEAFF,TGTGCCACCAGTGAATCAGGGGGCTCGACTGAAGCTTTCTTT
TRBD1,TRBJ2-5,NA,TRBV9,CASNQGTGTTQYF,TGTGCCTCCAACCAAGGGACAGGGACGACCCAGTACTTC
NA,TRBJ1-1,NA,TRBV11-2,CASSSQGNTEAFF,TGTGCCAGCAGCTCCCAGGGGAACACTGAAGCTTTCTTT
NA,TRBJ1-1,NA,TRBV27,CASSLGGGIRAFF,TGTGCCAGCAGTCTCGGCGGAGGCATAAGAGCTTTCTTT
TRBD1,TRBJ1-2,NA,TRBV28,CASSWDRVGGYTF,TGTGCCAGCAGTTGGGACAGGGTGGGGGGCTACACCTTC
NA,TRBJ1-3,NA,TRBV5-1,CASSLSAGISGNTIYF,TGCGCCAGCAGCTTGTCTGCCGGGATCTCTGGAAACACCATATATTTT
NA,TRBJ1-4,NA,TRBV6-6,CATRLGLNEKLFF,TGTGCCACCCGGCTGGGGCTTAATGAAAAACTGTTTTTT
NA,TRBJ1-5,NA,TRBV19,CASRTGQISNQPQHF,TGTGCCAGCCGCACTGGACAGATTAGCAATCAGCCCCAGCATTTT
NA,TRBJ2-6,few,TRBV4-3,CASSQETSSGANVLTF,TGCGCCAGCAGCCAAGAAACGAGCTCTGGGGCCAACGTCCTGACTTTC
NA,TRBJ1-2,NA,TRBV27,CASSFRGAANYGYTF,TGTGCCAGCAGTTTTCGGGGAGCAGCTAACTATGGCTACACCTTC
TRBD2,TRBJ2-7,few,TRBV5-1,CASSLEGTSGSSYEQYF,TGCGCCAGCAGCCTGGAGGGGACTAGCGGGAGCTCCTACGAGCAGTACTTC
TRBD1,TRBJ1-2,NA,TRBV4-3,CASSHSQGAGQGYTF,TGCGCCAGCAGCCACTCGCAGGGGGCCGGTCAAGGCTACACCTTC
TRBD2,TRBJ2-5,NA,TRBV19,CASSSWTSGRGPETQYF,TGTGCCAGTAGTTCATGGACTAGCGGGAGAGGGCCAGAGACCCAGTACTTC
TRBD2,TRBJ2-7,NA,TRBV5-6,CASRWGLAGSSYEQYF,TGTGCCAGCAGATGGGGACTAGCGGGGAGCTCCTACGAGCAGTACTTC
NA,TRBJ2-5,NA,TRBV7-9,CASMAGETQYF,TGTGCCAGCATGGCGGGAGAGACCCAGTACTTC
NA,TRBJ2-7,NA,TRBV5-1,CASSHPQLRRPPEQYF,TGCGCCAGCAGCCACCCGCAACTACGACGGCCGCCCGAGCAGTACTTC
NA,TRBJ1-2,once,TRBV6-6,CASSSLSGGNYGYTF,TGTGCCAGCAGTTCCTTATCGGGGGGGAACTATGGCTACACCTTC
NA,TRBJ2-3,few,TRBV12-3/TRBV12-4,CASSFASLDTQYF,TGTGCCAGCAGTTTCGCGAGTCTAGATACGCAGTATTTT
NA,TRBJ1-4,NA,TRBV7-9,CASSFDSGTTNEKLFF,TGTGCCAGCAGCTTCGACTCAGGGACAACTAATGAAAAACTGTTTTTT
TRBD1,TRBJ2-2,once,TRBV3-1/TRBV3-2,CASSQDRRFEGQGGINTGELFF,TGTGCCAGCAGCCAAGATAGAAGATTCGAAGGACAGGGAGGTATCAACACCGGGGAGCTGTTTTTT
TRBD1,TRBJ2-3,NA,TRBV5-4,CASSPRIRTGGTDTQYF,TGTGCCAGCAGCCCCCGGATTCGGACAGGGGGGACAGATACGCAGTATTTT
TRBD2,TRBJ2-2,NA,TRBV5-1,CASSGRLAGVAGELFF,TGCGCCAGCAGCGGACGGCTAGCGGGGGTGGCCGGGGAGCTGTTTTTT
NA,TRBJ1-3,NA,TRBV5-1,CASSLGTGMGLGSGNTIYF,TGCGCCAGCAGCTTGGGAACAGGGATGGGCCTGGGCTCTGGAAACACCATATATTTT
NA,TRBJ1-3,NA,TRBV7-9,CASSLTGTPGNTIYF,TGTGCCAGCAGCCTTACAGGGACCCCTGGAAACACCATATATTTT
NA,TRBJ1-1,NA,TRBV9,CASSVGGGRVLNTEAFF,TGTGCCAGCAGCGTAGGTGGTGGGAGGGTGTTGAACACTGAAGCTTTCTTT
NA,TRBJ1-1,NA,TRBV6-6,CASSYLGRGTEAFF,TGTGCCAGCAGTTACTTAGGCAGGGGCACTGAAGCTTTCTTT
NA,TRBJ2-2,NA,TRBV6-5,CASTLGNTGELFF,TGTGCCAGCACCCTCGGGAACACCGGGGAGCTGTTTTTT
TRBD1,TRBJ1-1,NA,TRBV19,CASTDRGMNTEAFF,TGTGCCAGTACGGACAGGGGCATGAACACTGAAGCTTTCTTT
NA,TRBJ2-2,many,TRBV11-2,CASSPRNSGSTGELFF,TGTGCCAGCAGCCCCCGGAACAGCGGATCGACCGGGGAGCTGTTTTTT
NA,TRBJ2-1,NA,TRBV7-7,CASSLERGPSREQFF,TGTGCTAGCAGCTTAGAGAGAGGGCCCTCAAGGGAGCAGTTCTTC
NA,TRBJ1-1,NA,TRBV19,CASSIDVQRVLNTEAFF,TGTGCCAGTAGTATAGATGTCCAACGAGTTCTGAACACTGAAGCTTTCTTT